The sequence of this T cell receptor (beta chain) was determined in a study of blood T cell repertoires in COVID-19. Original processing notes: Reference gene primer amplification gave estimated nucleated cell counts. Clones were read by immunoSEQ multiplex PCR, and TCRdb kept only the in-frame ones, dropping some. The V and J calls and the clone size are those of that table, but D and trimming were determined from the DNA. The sample gives about 200,000 clones, 84% of which show up once; around 13% is in the top ten. CDR3 size: 15 residues. Trimming pared 0 bases from V and 7 bases from J, leaving 12 bases between. Germline V gene lookup returns CDR1 MNHEY and CDR2 SVGAGI.

This clonotype was sampled from a human donor in a cohort sampled during active COVID-19. Sequenced material: peripheral blood. The gene calls are TRBV6-5 and TRBJ1-4; D uncertain. For the CDR3, the DNA is TGTGCCAGCAGTTACTCGATCCGAGGTCGTGAAAAACTGTTTTTT. Its translation is CASSYSIRGREKLFF.